The clone carrying this TCR beta chain was counted only a few times. The antigen is not known. The data were obtained in a study of identical twins. Overall study findings and caveats: Sequences that were out-of-frame, alpha and twin-shared displayed an excess of low generation probability. Its conclusions, products of cross-sectional statistical analysis, did not come from following the same donors. Beta out-of-frame sequences showed weaker excess twin sharing.

In germline, CDR1 is MNHEY, CDR2 SVGAGI. V was cut by 0 bases and J by 4 bases, with 11 bases left in between. The CDR3 spans 15 residues. Unique molecular identifiers were present on cDNA, and template switching added a universal primer site. TCRdb reprocessed the 5' RACE reads via MiXCR and lists one record per CDR3 protein. Found here are around 1.7 million distinct CDR3 sequences, under 35% of them singletons; the top ten hold roughly 0.3%. This rearrangement joins TRBV6-5 to TRBJ2-3, with D unresolved. The sample consisted of cord blood. The TCR was taken from a newborn girl in good health. CDR3 sequence (DNA): TGTGCCAGCAGTTACTCGGGAAGCGCTCCAGATACGCAGTATTTT. Translating gives CASSYSGSAPDTQYF.